Listed below are T cell receptor beta chains from one sample, sequenced in a study of Ad26.COV2.S vaccination and SARS-CoV-2 variants. Using immunoSEQ multiplex PCR, the repertoire was profiled, and TCRdb retains in-frame clones only, with some absent. The data contain fewer than 400,000 clones, around nine tenths of them singletons. The sample here was peripheral blood, taken in a trial of Ad26.COV2.S vaccine versus placebo. The receptors derive from a person between 18 and 60 years old who received the Ad26.COV2.S COVID-19 vaccine or a placebo. CDR3s include the opening cysteine and the closing phenylalanine or tryptophan. The D gene is left open where the match is weak. Only part of the rows carry a size: once, few, many, or a class if the clone is expanded.

>TRBV28|.|TRBJ2-3|TRBD2
CASLTSGRWDTQYF
TGTGCCAGTCTGACTAGCGGGAGGTGGGATACGCAGTATTTT
>TRBV6-5|.|TRBJ2-3|.
CATKDSTDTQYF
TGTGCCACCAAGGACAGCACAGATACGCAGTATTTT
>TRBV18|.|TRBJ2-5|TRBD2
CASSTSGSGETQYF
TGTGCCAGCTCAACTAGCGGGAGCGGAGAGACCCAGTACTTC
>TRBV28|.|TRBJ2-7|.
CASTSGQSRTF
TGTGCCAGCACGTCGGGGCAGTCTCGAACCTTC
>TRBV10-3|.|TRBJ2-5|TRBD1
CAISPGQGETQYF
TGTGCCATCAGCCCGGGACAGGGAGAGACCCAGTACTTC
>TRBV28|.|TRBJ2-6|.
CASSLPRGAGANVLTF
TGTGCCAGCAGTTTACCCAGGGGGGCTGGGGCCAACGTCCTGACTTTC
>TRBV9|.|TRBJ2-5|.
CASSVTTADQETQYF
TGTGCCAGCAGCGTTACTACAGCGGACCAAGAGACCCAGTACTTC
>TRBV15|.|TRBJ2-3|TRBD1
CATSRDPGTGTDTQYF
TGTGCCACCAGCAGAGATCCCGGGACAGGCACAGATACGCAGTATTTT
>TRBV7-2|.|TRBJ2-7|TRBD1
CASRPDRGSYEQYF
TGTGCCAGCAGGCCGGACAGGGGATCCTACGAGCAGTACTTC
>TRBV3-1/TRBV3-2|.|TRBJ2-3|.
CASSPRTDTQYF
TGTGCCAGCAGCCCCCGCACAGATACGCAGTATTTT
>TRBV6-5|.|TRBJ2-1|.
CASSLAGGEQFF
TGTGCCAGCAGCCTCGCCGGAGGTGAGCAGTTCTTC
>TRBV7-9|.|TRBJ1-2|.
CASSLEGYYGYTF
TGTGCCAGCAGCTTAGAGGGTTACTATGGCTACACCTTC
>TRBV4-1|.|TRBJ1-6|.
CASSLREGPNSPLHF
TGCGCCAGCAGCCTCAGGGAGGGTCCCAATTCACCCCTCCACTTT
>TRBV29-1|.|TRBJ2-5|TRBD2
CSAAIVGGETQYF
TGCAGCGCCGCAATTGTGGGGGGGGAGACCCAGTACTTC
>TRBV24-1|once|TRBJ2-1|.
CATSDLGVEQFF
TGTGCCACCAGTGATTTAGGTGTTGAGCAGTTCTTC
>TRBV28|few|TRBJ1-3|.
CASNRPGGNTIYF
TGTGCCAGCAACCGGCCGGGAGGAAACACCATATATTTT